The 12 T cell receptor beta chains presented below share a single source sample, sequenced in a study of CD8+CD57+ T cells in acquired aplastic anemia. Genomic DNA, serving as template, underwent TCR beta VDJ and CDR3 profiling. Via MiXCR, TCRdb re-called the reads, giving one row per CDR3 protein. The table records 350,000 to 450,000 distinct CDR3 sequences, around 68% of them present only once. Input material: sorted CD4+, CD8+, or CD8+CD57+ T cells (not recorded which) from PBMCs. The receptors shown here come from a human donor in good health, serving as a control.

This clonotype was seen many times. The chain has TRBV7-8 and TRBJ1-5; possible D gene TRBD1, 5 bases. Germline values: CDR1 SGHVS, CDR2 FQNEAQ. This CDR3 region has 16 residues. Trimming stripped 2 bases from V and 1 base from J, with 12 bases between. The CDR3 sequence: CASSLYGGMSNQPQHF. In DNA form, the CDR3 reads TGTGCCAGCAGCTTATATGGGGGAATGAGCAATCAGCCCCAGCATTTT.

This sequence joins TRBV20-1 and TRBJ2-7, with D tentatively TRBD1 (6 bases). CDR1 is DFQATT and CDR2 is SNEGSKA in the germline V gene (reference sequence). V gave up 6 bases and J gave up 0 bases, with 9 bases separating them. The CDR3 is made up of 12 amino acids. The CDR3 loop reads CSADSPSYEQYF. The CDR3 region has the DNA TGCAGTGCGGACAGCCCCTCCTACGAGCAGTACTTC.

With regard to this clonotype: At one end the junction does not follow the germline gene, possibly because of a read error. The chain uses TRBV12-5 and TRBJ1-3; D might be TRBD1 (5 bases). The CDR3 extends over 15 amino acids. CDR1 and CDR2 (germline): LGHNT, FRNRAP. The CDR3 region is CASEQGLSSGNAIYF. In nucleotides, the CDR3 is TGTGCCAGTGAGCAGGGCCTTTCCTCTGGAAACGCCATATATTTT.

With respect to this clonotype: The CDR3 ends on some other residue instead of the conserved phenylalanine or tryptophan, so this is likely a read error. The DNA is omitted, as the CDR3 cannot be located on it reliably, and the CDR3 follows TCRdb's listing. This rearrangement joins TRBV7-3 to TRBJ2-2; TRBD1 is the table's D call and was not checked against the DNA. The length of the CDR3 is 13 amino acids, counting both ends. Germline values: CDR1 SGHTA, CDR2 FQGTGA. This CDR3 is CASSPGGTPIFGY.

The chain uses TRBV29-1 and TRBJ2-7; 8 bases are a match to TRBD1. Germline CDR1 and CDR2: SQVTM and ANQGSEA. Germline trimming cut 7 bases from V and 3 bases from J; bases unmatched to any gene: 8. The CDR3 is 13 residues long. The CDR3 coding sequence is TGCAGCGCTGGACAGGGAAGATACTACGAGCAGTACTTC. Translation gives CSAGQGRYYEQYF.

This clonotype was observed once. This chain uses TRBV2 with TRBJ2-5, with 13 positions matching TRBD2. The germline gives CDR1 SNHLY, CDR2 FYNNEI. V lost 4 bases to trimming and J lost 5 bases; unmatched junction nucleotides: 7. There are 16 residues in the CDR3. The CDR3 nucleotides read TGTGCCAGCAGTGCAGGGACTAGCGGGGAGGGTGAGACCCAGTACTTC. It codes for CASSAGTSGEGETQYF. The full variable domain, in which reference TRBV2 and TRBJ2-5 provide the parts outside the CDR3, is EPEVTQTPSHQVTQMGQEVILRCVPISNHLYFYWYRQILGQKVEFLVSFYNNEISEKSEIFDDQFSVERPDGSNFTLKIRSTKLEDSAMYFCASSAGTSGEGETQYFGPGTRLLVL.

This clonotype was seen at least ten times. The J gene is TRBJ2-3, the V gene TRBV7-3, with 10 bases identical to TRBD1. The CDR3 is made up of 17 amino acids. Germline V CDR1 and CDR2: SGHTA, FQGTGA. Trimming took 2 bases from V and 2 from J; bases not matched to a gene: 7. CDR3 coding DNA: TGTGCCAGCAGCTTACTAGGGACAGGGGTCGCCACAGATACGCAGTATTTT. Translated, it gives CASSLLGTGVATDTQYF.

Details on this clonotype: Sequence at one end of the junction differs from germline and may be a read error. CDR3 loop: CASSLELDETQYF. The CDR3 DNA reads as TGTGCCAGCAGCCTGGAGTTGGATGAAACCCAGTACTTC. V gene TRBV5-1 combines with J gene TRBJ2-5; D uncertain. The CDR3 is made up of 13 amino acids. Per germline, CDR1 SGHRS and CDR2 YFSETQ.

Note on this clonotype: At one end the junction does not follow the germline gene, possibly because of a read error. The chain recombines TRBV29-1 with TRBJ1-2, with unresolved D. From germline, CDR1 is SQVTM and CDR2 ANQGSEA. The CDR3 is made up of 13 amino acids. The CDR3 nucleotides are TGCAGCGTTGAGGACGGCGAGGGCTATGGCCACACCTTC. Amino acids: CSVEDGEGYGHTF. Variable domain in full (rest from reference TRBV29-1 and TRBJ1-2): SAVISQKPSRDICQRGTSLTIQCQVDSQVTMMFWYRQQPGQSLTLIATANQGSEATYESGFVIDKFPISRPNLTFSTLTVSNMSPEDSSIYLCSVEDGEGYGHTFGSGTRLTVV.

V is TRBV20-1 and J is TRBJ2-7; possible D gene TRBD1, 5 bases. V was trimmed by 5 bases and J by 2 bases, leaving 16 bases between them. This CDR3 has 14 amino acids. From germline, CDR1 is DFQATT and CDR2 SNEGSKA (reference sequence). CDR3 nucleotide sequence: TGCAGTGCTGATACAGGCGAACTTACCTACGAGCAGTACTTC. Translation gives CSADTGELTYEQYF.

Turning to this clonotype: One end of the junction does not line up with germline, which may come from a read error. The J gene is TRBJ1-2, the V gene TRBV28; D not certain. Germline CDR1 is MDHEN and CDR2 is SYDVKM. The CDR3 length is 13 residues. In DNA form, the CDR3 reads TGTGCCAGCTCAGCCCGAAGCGGAGATGAGCAGCCCTTC. This sequence encodes CASSARSGDEQPF.

This clonotype has a count of ten or more. J is TRBJ1-4 and V is TRBV5-4; no definite D call. Germline V gives CDR1 SGHNT, CDR2 YYREEE (reference sequence). There are 14 residues in the CDR3. V was trimmed by 4 bases and J by 8 bases, leaving 15 bases between them. CDR3 loop: CASSNMGQREKLFF. DNA of the CDR3: TGTGCCAGCAGCAACATGGGCCAGCGAGAAAAACTGTTTTTT.